Here is one TCR beta chain with its context. Its antigen is not identified. The CDR3 totals 16 residues. V lost 3 bases to trimming and J lost 4 bases, with 17 bases between them. TCRdb reprocessed the reads with MiXCR, giving one entry per CDR3 protein. The sample includes roughly 860,000 distinct CDR3 sequences, 30% to 35% seen only once; the top ten take roughly an eighth. This sample was taken from a study of T cell repertoires in cytomegalovirus infection. Overall study context: As its CMV epitopes, the study selected recently identified HLA-C-restricted and well-studied HLA-B-restricted targets. Public TCR beta signatures were indicative of both CMV infection and a matching HLA type.

The study's findings and limits: The ex vivo response was dominated by HLA-C-restricted CMV-specific TCR beta clonotypes. Summed frequency of public TCR beta families distinguished CMV carriers with the relevant HLA.

This sequence originates from a human donor in good health (CMV status not recorded). Some clones in this sample may be carry-over from other donors' samples. The source material was cultured CD8+ T cells from PBMCs, sampled from culture after CMV antigen stimulation. This sequence joins TRBV12-3 or TRBV12-4 and TRBJ2-3; no firm D call. The CDR3 loop reads CASSFVVPLGPDTQYF. In DNA form, the CDR3 reads TGTGCCAGCAGTTTTGTCGTCCCTTTAGGCCCAGATACGCAGTATTTT.